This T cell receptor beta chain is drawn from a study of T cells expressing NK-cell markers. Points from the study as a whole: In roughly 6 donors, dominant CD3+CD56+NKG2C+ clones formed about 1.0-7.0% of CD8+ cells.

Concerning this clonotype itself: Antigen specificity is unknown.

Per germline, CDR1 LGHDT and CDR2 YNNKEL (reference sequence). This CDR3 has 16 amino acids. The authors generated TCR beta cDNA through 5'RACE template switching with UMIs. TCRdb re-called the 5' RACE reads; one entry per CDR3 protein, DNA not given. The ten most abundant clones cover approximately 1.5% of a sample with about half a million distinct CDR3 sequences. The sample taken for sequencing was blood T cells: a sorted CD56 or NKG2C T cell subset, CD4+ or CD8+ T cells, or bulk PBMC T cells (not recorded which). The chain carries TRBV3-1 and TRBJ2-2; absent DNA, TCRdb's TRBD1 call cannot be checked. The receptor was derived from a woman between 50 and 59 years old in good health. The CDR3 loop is CASSPTGASNTGELFF.